These T cell receptor beta chains were read from a single sample in a study of shared clonotypes between healthy human individuals. The data were produced by immunoSEQ multiplex PCR, yet TCRdb's version contains in-frame clones alone and is incomplete. The sample consists of around 600,000 clones, around 95% of them appearing once. Sequenced input: naive CD8+ T cells sorted from blood. The source is a woman between 25 and 40 years old in good health. CDR3s include the opening cysteine and the closing phenylalanine or tryptophan. A D gene is named only where the DNA matches it firmly. Only part of the rows carry a size: once, few, many, or a class if the clone is expanded.

size: -; D: TRBD2; J: TRBJ2-7; V: TRBV27; DNA: TGTGCCAGCAGTTTTTCTAGCGGGAGTTTCTACGAGCAGTACTTC; CDR3: CASSFSSGSFYEQYF
size: -; D: TRBD2; J: TRBJ2-3; V: TRBV11-2; DNA: TGTGCCAGCAGCCTTTTCTCCGGACTAGCGGGAGGGGATACGCAGTATTTT; CDR3: CASSLFSGLAGGDTQYF
size: -; D: -; J: TRBJ1-1; V: TRBV11-2; DNA: TGTGCCAGCAGCGCGGACGGGAACACTGAAGCTTTCTTT; CDR3: CASSADGNTEAFF
size: -; D: TRBD1; J: TRBJ2-7; V: TRBV14; DNA: TGTGCCAGCAGCTTCGACGGGACAGGGGTCTACGAGCAGTACTTC; CDR3: CASSFDGTGVYEQYF
size: -; D: -; J: TRBJ1-2; V: TRBV27; DNA: TGTGCCAGCAGCCCGGGACACCGGAGTGGCTACACCTTC; CDR3: CASSPGHRSGYTF
size: -; D: -; J: TRBJ1-3; V: TRBV7-9; DNA: TGTGCCAGCAGCTTACCCGGATCAGGGGGAAACACCATATATTTT; CDR3: CASSLPGSGGNTIYF
size: -; D: TRBD1; J: TRBJ2-7; V: TRBV27; DNA: TGTGCCAGCAGTTTATGGGGGACAGGGGGACCCTACGAGCAGTACTTC; CDR3: CASSLWGTGGPYEQYF
size: -; D: -; J: TRBJ2-7; V: TRBV9; DNA: TGTGCCAGCAGCGTAGATGGGAGCTACGAGCAGTACTTC; CDR3: CASSVDGSYEQYF
size: -; D: -; J: TRBJ1-4; V: TRBV25-1; DNA: TGTGCCAGCAGGGAAACGACAGGCGTAAATGAAAAACTGTTTTTT; CDR3: CASRETTGVNEKLFF
size: -; D: -; J: TRBJ1-5; V: TRBV5-6; DNA: TGTGCCAGCAGCTTCGGCGGGGGGCAGCAGCCCCAGCATTTT; CDR3: CASSFGGGQQPQHF
size: -; D: TRBD1; J: TRBJ1-2; V: TRBV2; DNA: TGTGCCAGCAGTGAATCACAGGGGGTAGATGGCTACACCTTC; CDR3: CASSESQGVDGYTF
size: few; D: TRBD1; J: TRBJ2-7; V: TRBV15; DNA: TGTGCCACCAGCATAGGGACAGGGGGATACGAGCAGTACTTC; CDR3: CATSIGTGGYEQYF
size: -; D: TRBD1; J: TRBJ1-5; V: TRBV6-7; DNA: TGTGCCAGCAGTTACGATCGGGACAGGGGTAGCAATCAGCCCCAGCATTTT; CDR3: CASSYDRDRGSNQPQHF
size: -; D: -; J: TRBJ2-1; V: TRBV5-4; DNA: TGTGCCAGCAGCTCCGACGCAGATGAGCAGTTCTTC; CDR3: CASSSDADEQFF
size: -; D: -; J: TRBJ2-2; V: TRBV5-8; DNA: TGTGCCAGCAGCGAGAGTTCCAGGGCGAACACCGGGGAGCTGTTTTTT; CDR3: CASSESSRANTGELFF
size: -; D: -; J: TRBJ2-7; V: TRBV7-9; DNA: TGTGCCAGCAGCTTTCAGGGAATCTACGAGCAGTACTTC; CDR3: CASSFQGIYEQYF
size: -; D: -; J: TRBJ2-7; V: TRBV27; DNA: TGTGCCAGCAGTTTGTACCGGGGATCCTACGAGCAGTACTTC; CDR3: CASSLYRGSYEQYF
size: -; D: -; J: TRBJ1-1; V: TRBV5-4; DNA: TGTGCCAGCAGCCCGGGGCAGGTTGCTGAAGCTTTCTTT; CDR3: CASSPGQVAEAFF
size: -; D: -; J: TRBJ1-4; V: TRBV7-9; DNA: TGTGCCAGCGGCTTCTTCCACGGAGGGATGGCGGAAAAACTGTTTTTT; CDR3: CASGFFHGGMAEKLFF
size: -; D: TRBD2; J: TRBJ2-1; V: TRBV9; DNA: TGTGCCAGCAGCGTAGGACTAGCGGGAGGTGCCTGGGGTTACAATGAGCAGTTCTTC; CDR3: CASSVGLAGGAWGYNEQFF
size: -; D: -; J: TRBJ1-1; V: TRBV27; DNA: TGTGCCAGCAGTTTTACGGGGATGAACACTGAAGCTTTCTTT; CDR3: CASSFTGMNTEAFF
size: -; D: -; J: TRBJ2-7; V: TRBV27; DNA: TGTGCCAGCAGTTCAGGTCAGAGCTCCTACGAGCAGTACTTC; CDR3: CASSSGQSSYEQYF
size: -; D: -; J: TRBJ2-1; V: TRBV4-1; DNA: TGCGCCAGCAGCCAAGGCAACAATGAGCAGTTCTTC; CDR3: CASSQGNNEQFF
size: -; D: -; J: TRBJ1-4; V: TRBV19; DNA: TGTGCCAGTAGCCCGACGGGTGTTGCTAATGAAAAACTGTTTTTT; CDR3: CASSPTGVANEKLFF
size: -; D: TRBD2; J: TRBJ2-5; V: TRBV29-1; DNA: TGCAGCGTTGGGGGGACTAGCGGGATAGAGACCCAGTACTTC; CDR3: CSVGGTSGIETQYF
size: -; D: TRBD1; J: TRBJ2-1; V: TRBV2; DNA: TGTGCCATCCACACCGGGACAGGGAAGAATGAGCAGTTCTTC; CDR3: CAIHTGTGKNEQFF
size: -; D: -; J: TRBJ1-5; V: TRBV5-1; DNA: TGCGCCAGCAGCTTGAGGCAGGGGAGTCAGCCCCAGCATTTT; CDR3: CASSLRQGSQPQHF
size: -; D: TRBD2; J: TRBJ2-7; V: TRBV4-1; DNA: TGCGCCAGCAGCCAAGATCCCCCTGGTAGCGGGAGTTCTTACGAGCAGTACTTC; CDR3: CASSQDPPGSGSSYEQYF
size: -; D: -; J: TRBJ2-1; V: TRBV7-6; DNA: TGTGCCAGCAGCTTACAGGGCAGCTCCTACAATGAGCAGTTCTTC; CDR3: CASSLQGSSYNEQFF
size: -; D: -; J: TRBJ2-7; V: TRBV6-5; DNA: TGTGCCAGCAGTTACAGCGGGACAGCCTACGAGCAGTACTTC; CDR3: CASSYSGTAYEQYF
size: once; D: TRBD2; J: TRBJ2-7; V: TRBV7-3; DNA: TGTGCCAGCAGCTTAAGTGGGAGGGCCATCCACGAGCAGTACTTC; CDR3: CASSLSGRAIHEQYF
size: -; D: TRBD1; J: TRBJ1-1; V: TRBV2; DNA: TGTGCCAGCAACCCGGGACAGGGAGAGGAAGCTTTCTTT; CDR3: CASNPGQGEEAFF
size: -; D: -; J: TRBJ2-7; V: TRBV9; DNA: TGTGCCAGCAGCGGAGGGGGTATTTCCTACGAGCAGTACTTC; CDR3: CASSGGGISYEQYF
size: -; D: -; J: TRBJ2-7; V: TRBV6-1; DNA: TGTGCCAGCAGTGAGCCCAGGAGGACTCAATACGAGCAGTACTTC; CDR3: CASSEPRRTQYEQYF
size: -; D: -; J: TRBJ1-4; V: TRBV23-1; DNA: TGCGCCAGCAGTGAAACGTTCGGCCGAACTCCTCGGCGTGGTGAAAAACTGTTTTTT; CDR3: CASSETFGRTPRRGEKLFF